Described below is a single TCR beta chain sequence and its context. This entry is derived from a study of blood T cell repertoires in COVID-19. Under the authors' procedure: Amplification with reference gene primers provided the estimates of nucleated cell counts. Repertoires were generated with immunoSEQ multiplex PCR, while TCRdb's copy carries only in-frame clones and drops some. V, J and clone size derive from that table, while D and trimming were established from the DNA sequence. The sample lists about 260,000 clones, 86% occurring once. This CDR3 has 13 amino acids. Between the trimmed V and J ends, which lost 6 bases and 4 bases, there was a span of 13 bases. Germline CDR1 is MNHEY and CDR2 is SVGAGI.

Sequencing input: PBMCs or T cells enriched from blood (not recorded which). This receptor was obtained from a woman aged 45-60 years who had recovered from COVID-19. This chain links TRBV6-5 with TRBJ2-7, with D possibly TRBD2 on 6 matching bases. The CDR3 loop is CASRAGTGYEQYF. The CDR3 bases are TGTGCCAGCAGGGCCGGGACTGGGTACGAGCAGTACTTC.